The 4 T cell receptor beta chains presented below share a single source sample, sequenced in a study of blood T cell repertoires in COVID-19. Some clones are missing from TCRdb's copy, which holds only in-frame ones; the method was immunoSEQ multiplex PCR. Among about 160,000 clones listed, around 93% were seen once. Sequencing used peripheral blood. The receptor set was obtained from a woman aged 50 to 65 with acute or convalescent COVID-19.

CDR3 amino acids: CASSVGRATEAFF. Written as DNA, the CDR3 is TGCGCCAGCAGTGTGGGCAGAGCCACTGAAGCTTTCTTT. The chain has TRBV10-1 and TRBJ1-1, with D hard to call. The CDR3 covers 13 residues. In germline, CDR1 is WNHNN, CDR2 SYGVQD (reference sequence). V was cut by 4 bases and J by 4 bases, with 10 bases left in between.

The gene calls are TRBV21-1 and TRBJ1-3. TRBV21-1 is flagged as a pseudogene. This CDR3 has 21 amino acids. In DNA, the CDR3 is TGTGCCAGCAGCAAAAAAGTCCCAATGAGACGGGGATACGTTTCTGGAAACACCATATATTTT. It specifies CASSKKVPMRRGYVSGNTIYF.

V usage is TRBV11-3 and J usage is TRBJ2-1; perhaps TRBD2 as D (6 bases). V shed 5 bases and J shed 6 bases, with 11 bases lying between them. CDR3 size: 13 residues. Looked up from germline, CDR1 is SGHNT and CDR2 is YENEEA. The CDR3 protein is CASSRSGFNEQFF. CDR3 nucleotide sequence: TGTGCCAGCAGCCGTAGCGGCTTCAATGAGCAGTTCTTC.

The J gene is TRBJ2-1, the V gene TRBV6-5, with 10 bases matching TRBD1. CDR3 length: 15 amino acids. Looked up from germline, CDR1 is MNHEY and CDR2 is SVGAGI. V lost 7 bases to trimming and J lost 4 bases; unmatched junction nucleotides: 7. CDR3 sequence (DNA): TGTGCCAGCATCTCCCGGGACAGGGGATACAATGAGCAGTTCTTC. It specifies CASISRDRGYNEQFF.